A selection of T cell receptor beta chains follows, all from one sample in a study of T cell responses to AZD1222 COVID-19 vaccine. Sequenced by immunoSEQ multiplex PCR; TCRdb stores in-frame clones only, minus some. The sample yields some 150,000 clones, 88% seen once. Sequencing was performed on peripheral blood, taken on day 0 of AZD1222 vaccination. These receptors were obtained from an adult in good health. Both conserved end residues are trimmed from each CDR3. The order of the fields is V gene, CDR3 protein.

TRBV4-3	ASSQGTGVGNTIY
TRBV5-1	ASSLDVGQGYGYT
TRBV6-1	ASSEPRGPADTGELF
TRBV19	ASSLLRGGGYT
TRBV28	ASSLVRNTEAF
TRBV7-9	ASSQDSYGYT
TRBV2	ASSRQRNTGELF
TRBV7-9	ASRSSGANVLT
TRBV6-2/TRBV6-3	ASSYSSTRAHYGYT
TRBV19	ASSMRGPPSEAF
TRBV5-8	ASSLAGFGALRKLF
TRBV5-6	ASSPAGVAEKLF
TRBV5-5	ASSLVALGGREQY
TRBV10-3	AIRDREQY
TRBV28	ASSFRGRTTEAF
TRBV29-1	SVSGAINQPQH
TRBV4-3	ASSQSGAYEQY
TRBV6-6	ASSPLPGLARGAETQY
TRBV9	ASSVEPSGRAQY
TRBV11-2	ASSLAGGSEQY
TRBV11-1	ASSSPGGGGTGELF
TRBV9	ASSVAVAGGNTGELF